The following is a T cell receptor beta chain sequence with its context. Its cognate antigen is unknown. The CDR3 length is 15 residues. With 6 bases removed from V and 6 bases from J, the gap between germline ends came to 17 bases. The germline V gene has CDR1 MGHRA and CDR2 YSYEKL. Here immunoSEQ multiplex PCR was the method, and the copy in TCRdb shows in-frame clones only, minus some. The sample carries thousands of clones, roughly nine tenths recorded once. These data come from a study of somatic mutations in cytotoxic T cells in rheumatoid arthritis. Study summary: Prior to any treatment and right after diagnosis, patient blood (approximately 29 ml EDTA) was drawn.

General study findings and limits: About an eighth of the roughly 60 patients had a largest CD8+ clone above 20% of CD8+ cells.

V usage is TRBV4-1 and J usage is TRBJ2-2; the D gene is possibly TRBD2 (6 bases). Material: CD8+ T cells sorted from blood. This TCR derives from a woman aged 65 to 85 with rheumatoid arthritis. The CDR3 loop is CASSPSEGTAGELFF. In nucleotides, the CDR3 is TGCGCCAGCAGTCCATCTGAGGGGACTGCCGGGGAGCTGTTTTTT.